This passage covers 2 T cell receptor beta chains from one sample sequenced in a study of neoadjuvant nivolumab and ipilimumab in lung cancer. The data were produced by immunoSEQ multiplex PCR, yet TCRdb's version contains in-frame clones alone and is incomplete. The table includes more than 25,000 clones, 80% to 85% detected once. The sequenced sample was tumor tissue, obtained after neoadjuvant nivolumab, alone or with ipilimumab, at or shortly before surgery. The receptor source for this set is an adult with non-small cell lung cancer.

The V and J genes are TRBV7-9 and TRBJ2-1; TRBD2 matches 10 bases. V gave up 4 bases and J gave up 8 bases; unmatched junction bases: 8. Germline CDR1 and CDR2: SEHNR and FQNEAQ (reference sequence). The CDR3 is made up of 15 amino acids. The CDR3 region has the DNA TGTGCCAGCAGCTCGGCTAGCGGGAGAGGTGATGAGCAGTTCTTC. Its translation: CASSSASGRGDEQFF.

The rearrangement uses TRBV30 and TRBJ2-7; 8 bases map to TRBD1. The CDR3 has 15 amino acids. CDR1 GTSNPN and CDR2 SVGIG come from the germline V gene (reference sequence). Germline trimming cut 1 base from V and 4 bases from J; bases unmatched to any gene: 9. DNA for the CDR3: TGTGCCTGGAGTGGGGGTGGGACAGGACTTTACGAGCAGTACTTC. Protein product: CAWSGGGTGLYEQYF.